The next 19 T cell receptor beta chains were all read from a single sample in a study of glioma-infiltrating T cells. Amplification of TCR alpha and beta CDR3 regions from RNA used iRepertoire nested multiplex PCR. Using its own MiXCR run on the multiplex PCR reads, TCRdb lists one record per CDR3 protein. The table lists approximately 120,000 distinct CDR3 sequences, approximately 23% of them singletons, with roughly 15% in the top ten. The sequencing sample was made of glioma tissue, nonneoplastic brain tissue, or PBMCs (not recorded which). These receptors were obtained from a human donor with low-grade glioma or glioblastoma, undergoing nonglioma brain surgery, or in good health (not recorded which).

This clonotype was seen many times. This chain links TRBV25-1 with TRBJ2-7, with TRBD1 matching over 7 bases. Germline values: CDR1 MGHDK, CDR2 SYGVNS. The CDR3 consists of 14 residues. V gave up 3 bases and J gave up 6 bases; unmatched junction bases: 8. The CDR3 reads CASSDQGVLGEQYF. The DNA of the CDR3 is TGTGCCAGCAGTGACCAGGGGGTCTTGGGCGAGCAGTACTTC.

About this clonotype: An end of the junction does not agree with germline; a read error may underlie this. J is TRBJ2-2 and V is TRBV4-2, with D possibly matching TRBD2 (6 bases). The CDR3 sequence is 14 residues long. Germline V gives CDR1 LGHNA, CDR2 YNFKEQ. The CDR3 here is CASSQEPLGGELSF. The CDR3 coding sequence is TGTGCCAGCAGCCAAGAACCACTCGGCGGGGAGCTGTCTTTT.

The V call is TRBV29-1, the J call TRBJ1-2, with D unresolved. The CDR3 extends over 13 amino acids. With 0 bases removed from V and 8 bases from J, the gap between germline ends came to 13 bases. From germline, CDR1 is SQVTM and CDR2 ANQGSEA. The CDR3 coding sequence is TGCAGCGTTGAAGATTTGTGGGCGCGCGGCTACACCTTC. This codes for CSVEDLWARGYTF.

In the case of this clonotype: This sequence may be a read error, since a much larger clone differs from it by one base. The chain is built from TRBV7-3 and TRBJ1-2; D unresolved. The V end lost 5 bases, the J end lost 3 bases, and 13 bases lay between the germline ends. Germline-derived CDR1 and CDR2 are SGHTA and FQGTGA. The CDR3 length is 14 residues. The CDR3 region is CASSMKGADYGYTF. DNA of the CDR3: TGTGCCAGCAGCATGAAAGGAGCTGACTATGGCTACACCTTC.

This clonotype was counted between two and nine times. V and J are TRBV12-3 or TRBV12-4 and TRBJ1-2; D possibly corresponds to TRBD1 (6 bases). The CDR3 covers 13 residues. Trimming shortened V by 5 bases and J by 2 bases, and 9 bases separated the two germline ends. The DNA for the CDR3 is TGTGCCAGCAGTCAGGACAGAAACTATGGCTACACCTTC. This translates into CASSQDRNYGYTF.

This clonotype has a count of ten or more. V gene TRBV20-1 combines with J gene TRBJ1-6, with 8 nucleotides matching TRBD1. Per germline, CDR1 DFQATT and CDR2 SNEGSKA (reference sequence). The CDR3 runs to 16 residues. The trim removed 0 bases at V and 9 bases at J, leaving 10 bases unmatched. CDR3 DNA sequence: TGCAGTGCTAGAGATATCGCACAGGGGGAAAGTTCACCCCTCCACTTT. Protein sequence: CSARDIAQGESSPLHF.

The rearrangement links TRBV29-1 to TRBJ2-1, with TRBD2 matching over 10 bases. Trimming took 8 bases from V and 9 from J; bases not matched to a gene: 4. The CDR3 has 11 amino acids. CDR1 is SQVTM and CDR2 is ANQGSEA in the germline V gene. Written as DNA, the CDR3 is TGCAGCCTAGCGGGAGTTAGTGAGCAGTTCTTC. Encoded protein: CSLAGVSEQFF.

This rearrangement joins TRBV3-1 to TRBJ2-3, with D possibly TRBD1 on 6 matching bases. CDR1 is LGHDT, CDR2 YNNKEL, per germline (reference sequence). CDR3 length equals 18 residues. V was trimmed by 3 bases and J by 6 bases, leaving 25 bases between them. Written as DNA, the CDR3 is TGTGCCAGCAGCCATCAGGGCGCAGGGACACTTGCTGCGGATACGCAGTATTTT. This codes for CASSHQGAGTLAADTQYF.

This clonotype was seen a few times. The V and J genes are TRBV19 and TRBJ2-5; D is undetermined. With 4 bases removed from V and 4 bases from J, the gap between germline ends came to 10 bases. Germline-derived CDR1 and CDR2 are LNHDA and SQIVND (reference sequence). This CDR3 has 13 residues. The CDR3 reads CASSTGPRETQYF. The CDR3 nucleotides read TGTGCCAGTAGTACTGGACCGCGAGAGACCCAGTACTTC.

This clonotype was observed a few times. V usage is TRBV7-9 and J usage is TRBJ1-6; D unclear. Per the germline V gene, CDR1 is SEHNR and CDR2 is FQNEAQ (reference sequence). The CDR3 sequence is 15 residues long. The V and J ends lost 0 bases and 6 bases respectively, with 9 bases between them. The CDR3 here is CASSLASGSNSPLHF. The CDR3 DNA sequence: TGTGCCAGCAGCTTAGCGTCAGGATCTAATTCACCCCTCCACTTT.

The J gene is TRBJ2-7, the V gene TRBV4-2; no definite D call. The CDR3 runs to 13 residues. V was cut by 1 base and J by 4 bases, with 8 bases left in between. The germline gives CDR1 LGHNA, CDR2 YNFKEQ. In DNA, the CDR3 is TGTGCCAGCAGCCAAGTCCTAGGATACGAGCAGTACTTC. Protein product: CASSQVLGYEQYF.

Remarks on this clonotype: A much larger clone is a single base away; this may be a read error. CDR3 amino acids: CASRLRWDYEQYF. CDR3 in DNA: TGTGCCAGCCGCCTCAGGTGGGACTACGAGCAGTACTTC. The chain recombines TRBV7-9 with TRBJ2-7; D ambiguous. Germline CDR1 SEHNR, CDR2 FQNEAQ (reference sequence). V was trimmed by 8 bases and J by 3 bases, leaving 14 bases between them. CDR3 size: 13 residues.

There are many counts of this clonotype. The rearrangement links TRBV6-1 to TRBJ2-3; D may correspond to TRBD1 or TRBD2 (5 bases each). CDR1 is MNHNS, CDR2 SASEGT, per germline. The CDR3 covers 15 residues. V lost 7 bases to trimming and J lost 1 base, with 15 bases between them. The CDR3 protein is CASKIVQGGTDTQYF. CDR3 in DNA: TGTGCCAGCAAAATAGTCCAGGGAGGCACAGATACGCAGTATTTT.

This clonotype was observed at least ten times. J is TRBJ2-7 and V is TRBV6-1; either TRBD1 or TRBD2 may supply D (6 bases each). The germline V gene has CDR1 MNHNS and CDR2 SASEGT. The germline V and J ends were trimmed by 5 bases and 1 base, with 15 bases remaining between them. The CDR3 is 15 residues long. CDR3 sequence (DNA): TGTGCCAGCAGTCCTCTGGGCGGGACATCCTACGAGCAGTACTTC. Translation gives CASSPLGGTSYEQYF.

In its sample, this clonotype was seen many times. The V and J genes are TRBV10-3 and TRBJ2-5, with TRBD1 identical over 8 bases. Germline V lookup: CDR1 ENHRY, CDR2 SYGVKD. The CDR3 is 14 residues long. V trimming: 5 bases; J trimming: 1 base; junction bases outside the gene matches: 3. CDR3 sequence: CAISQGQGQETQYF. The CDR3 coding sequence is TGTGCCATCAGTCAAGGACAGGGCCAAGAGACCCAGTACTTC.

The chain couples TRBV5-4 to TRBJ1-2; D unresolved. Germline V gene sequence: CDR1 SGHNT, CDR2 YYREEE (reference sequence). This CDR3 has 13 amino acids. Trimming pared 2 bases from V and 4 bases from J, leaving 9 bases between. The CDR3 DNA sequence: TGTGCCAGCAGCTTCCCAGGAGTCTATGGCTACACCTTC. Amino acid sequence: CASSFPGVYGYTF.

Ten or more counts support this clonotype. The chain carries TRBV6-1 and TRBJ2-5; D gene ambiguous. Trimming stripped 5 bases from V and 2 bases from J, with 12 bases between. The CDR3 is 14 residues long. Germline CDR1 and CDR2: MNHNS and SASEGT. CDR3 residues: CASSSFGGQETQYF. CDR3 in DNA: TGTGCCAGCAGTTCGTTCGGCGGACAAGAGACCCAGTACTTC.

The chain carries TRBV5-6 and TRBJ2-1; 10 bases are a match to TRBD1. Germline assignment: CDR1 SGHDT and CDR2 YYEEEE. The V gene end was trimmed by 2 bases and the J gene end by 8 bases; junction bases not matched to a gene: 7. The CDR3 covers 15 residues. Here the CDR3 reads CASSLPGTGAHEQFF. CDR3 in DNA: TGTGCCAGCAGCTTACCCGGGACAGGGGCGCATGAGCAGTTCTTC. The full variable domain, its missing parts supplied by reference TRBV5-6 and TRBJ2-1, is DAGVTQSPTHLIKTRGQQVTLRCSPKSGHDTVSWYQQALGQGPQFIFQYYEEEERQRGNFPDRFSGHQFPNYSSELNVNALLLGDSALYLCASSLPGTGAHEQFFGPGTRLTVL.

This clonotype was recorded many times. The rearrangement joins TRBV7-9 to TRBJ2-7; 7 bases are shared with TRBD1. V dropped 2 bases and J dropped 6; count of bases not matched to a gene: 10. CDR1 is SEHNR, CDR2 FQNEAQ, per germline (reference sequence). This CDR3 is built from 15 residues. CDR3 loop: CASSLNTGAWGEQYF. CDR3 coding DNA: TGTGCCAGCAGCTTAAATACAGGGGCCTGGGGCGAGCAGTACTTC.